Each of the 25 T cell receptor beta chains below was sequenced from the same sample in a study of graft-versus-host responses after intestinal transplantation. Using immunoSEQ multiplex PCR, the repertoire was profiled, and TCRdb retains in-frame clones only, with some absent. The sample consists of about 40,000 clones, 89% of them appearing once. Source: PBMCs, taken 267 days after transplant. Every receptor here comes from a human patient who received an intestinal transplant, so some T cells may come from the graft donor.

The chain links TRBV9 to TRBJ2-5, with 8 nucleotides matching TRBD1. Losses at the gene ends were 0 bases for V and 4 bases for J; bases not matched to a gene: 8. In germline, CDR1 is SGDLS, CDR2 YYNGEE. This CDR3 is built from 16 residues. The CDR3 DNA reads TGTGCCAGCAGCGTAGACAGGGGGGCAGTGGTAGAGACCCAGTACTTC. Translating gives CASSVDRGAVVETQYF.

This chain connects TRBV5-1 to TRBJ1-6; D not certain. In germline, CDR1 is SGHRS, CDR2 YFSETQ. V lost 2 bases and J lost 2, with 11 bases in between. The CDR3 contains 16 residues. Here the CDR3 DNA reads TGCGCCAGCAGCTTTTTGTCCTTACCCTATAATTCACCCCTCCACTTT. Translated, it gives CASSFLSLPYNSPLHF. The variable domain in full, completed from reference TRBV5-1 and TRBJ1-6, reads KAGVTQTPRYLIKTRGQQVTLSCSPISGHRSVSWYQQTPGQGLQFLFEYFSETQRNKGNFPGRFSGRQFSNSRSEMNVSTLELGDSALYLCASSFLSLPYNSPLHFGNGTRLTVT.

CDR3 nucleotide sequence: TGTGCCAGCATCCCGGGGACAGGTCAGAACACTGAAGCTTTCTTT. It is translated as CASIPGTGQNTEAFF. The chain has TRBV27 and TRBJ1-1, with 8 positions matching TRBD1. This CDR3 is built from 15 residues. CDR1 and CDR2 (germline): MNHEY, SMNVEV (reference sequence). V was clipped by 7 bases and J by 1 base; unmatched bases: 8.

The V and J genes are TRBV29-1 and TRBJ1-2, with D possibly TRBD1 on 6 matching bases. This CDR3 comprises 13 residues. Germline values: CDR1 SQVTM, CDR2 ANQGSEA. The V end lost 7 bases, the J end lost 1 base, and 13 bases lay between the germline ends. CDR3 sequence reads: CSDRTDLNYGYTF. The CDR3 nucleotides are TGCAGCGACCGGACAGACCTTAACTATGGCTACACCTTC.

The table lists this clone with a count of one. CDR3 sequence (DNA): TGTGCCATCAGTGAGTCCGGGGTAAGGACCGGGGAGCTGTTTTTT. It yields the protein CAISESGVRTGELFF. The chain links TRBV10-3 to TRBJ2-2; D is possibly TRBD2 (5 bases). Trimming stripped 0 bases from V and 5 bases from J, with 10 bases between. This CDR3 has 15 amino acids. Germline CDR1 and CDR2: ENHRY and SYGVKD.

The CDR3 sequence is CASSLAGGNTGELFF. The CDR3 bases are TGTGCCAGCAGCTTGGCTGGCGGGAACACCGGGGAGCTGTTTTTT. This sequence joins TRBV5-4 and TRBJ2-2; D uncertain. V was trimmed by 0 bases and J by 1 base, leaving 7 bases between them. Germline lookup yields CDR1 SGHNT and CDR2 YYREEE (reference sequence). This CDR3 spans 15 amino acids.

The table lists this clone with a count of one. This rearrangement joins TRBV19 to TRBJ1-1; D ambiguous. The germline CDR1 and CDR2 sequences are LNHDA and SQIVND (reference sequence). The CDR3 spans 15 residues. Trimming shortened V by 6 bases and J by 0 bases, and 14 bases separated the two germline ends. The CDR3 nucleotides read TGTGCCAGTAGCCGCGACTCTGGGGTGAACACTGAAGCTTTCTTT. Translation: CASSRDSGVNTEAFF.

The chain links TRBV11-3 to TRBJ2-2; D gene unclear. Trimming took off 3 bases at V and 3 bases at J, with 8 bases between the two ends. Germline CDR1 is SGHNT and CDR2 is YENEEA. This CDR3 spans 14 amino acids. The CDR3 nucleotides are TGTGCCAGCAGCTTCACAGAAGACACCGGGGAGCTGTTTTTT. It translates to CASSFTEDTGELFF.

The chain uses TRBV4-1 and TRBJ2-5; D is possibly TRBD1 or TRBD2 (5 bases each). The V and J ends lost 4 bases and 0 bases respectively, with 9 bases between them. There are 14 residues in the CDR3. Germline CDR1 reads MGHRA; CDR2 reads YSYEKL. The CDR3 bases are TGCGCCAGCAGCCTGGGGGAGTACCAAGAGACCCAGTACTTC. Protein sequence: CASSLGEYQETQYF.

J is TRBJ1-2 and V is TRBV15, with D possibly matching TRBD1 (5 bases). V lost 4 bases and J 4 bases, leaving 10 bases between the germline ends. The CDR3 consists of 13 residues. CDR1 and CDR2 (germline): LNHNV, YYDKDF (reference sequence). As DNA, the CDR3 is TGTGCCACCAGCACTGAGACAGCCTATGGCTACACCTTC. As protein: CATSTETAYGYTF.

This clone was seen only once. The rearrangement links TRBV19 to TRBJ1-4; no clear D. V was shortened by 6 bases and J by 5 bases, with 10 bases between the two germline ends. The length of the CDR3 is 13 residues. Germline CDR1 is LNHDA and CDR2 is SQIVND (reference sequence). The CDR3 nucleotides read TGTGCCAGTAGGGCCAGGTTCAATGAAAAACTGTTTTTT. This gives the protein CASRARFNEKLFF.

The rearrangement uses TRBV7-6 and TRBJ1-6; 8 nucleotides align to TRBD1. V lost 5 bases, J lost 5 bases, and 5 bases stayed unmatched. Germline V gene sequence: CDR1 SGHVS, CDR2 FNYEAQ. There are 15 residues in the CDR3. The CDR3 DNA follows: TGTGCCAGCAGCGTGGGACAGGCCAATAATTCACCCCTCCACTTT. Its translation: CASSVGQANNSPLHF.

In nucleotides, the CDR3 is TGTGCCAGCAGCTTAGACCTTGGACATGCCTATAATTCACCCCTCCACTTT. The encoded protein is CASSLDLGHAYNSPLHF. This chain links TRBV11-3 with TRBJ1-6; TRBD1 is a possible D gene (5 bases). Germline loops: CDR1 SGHNT, CDR2 YENEEA. The germline V and J ends were trimmed by 0 bases and 2 bases, with 11 bases remaining between them. CDR3 length: 17 amino acids. The whole variable domain, filled in from reference TRBV11-3 and TRBJ1-6, reads EAGVVQSPRYKIIEKKQPVAFWCNPISGHNTLYWYLQNLGQGPELLIRYENEEAVDDSQLPKDRFSAERLKGVDSTLKIQPAELGDSAVYLCASSLDLGHAYNSPLHFGNGTRLTVT.

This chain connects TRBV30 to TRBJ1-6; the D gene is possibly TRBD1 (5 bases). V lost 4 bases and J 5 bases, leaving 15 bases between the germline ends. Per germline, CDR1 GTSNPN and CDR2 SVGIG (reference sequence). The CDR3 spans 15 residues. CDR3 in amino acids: CAWTPWDLDNSPLHF. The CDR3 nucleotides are TGTGCCTGGACGCCTTGGGACTTAGATAATTCACCCCTCCACTTT.

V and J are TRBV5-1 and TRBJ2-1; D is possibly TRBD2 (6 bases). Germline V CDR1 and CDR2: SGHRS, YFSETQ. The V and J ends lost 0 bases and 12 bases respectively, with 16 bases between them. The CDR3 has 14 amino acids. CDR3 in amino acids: CASSLEGRDFGQFF. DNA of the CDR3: TGCGCCAGCAGCTTGGAGGGCAGGGACTTTGGGCAGTTCTTC.

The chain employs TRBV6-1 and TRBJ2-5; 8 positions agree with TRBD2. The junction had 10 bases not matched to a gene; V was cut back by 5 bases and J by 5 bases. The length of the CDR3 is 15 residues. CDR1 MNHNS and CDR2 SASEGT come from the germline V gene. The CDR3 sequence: CASSIERGRVETQYF. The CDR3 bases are TGTGCCAGCAGTATAGAGCGGGGGCGGGTGGAGACCCAGTACTTC.

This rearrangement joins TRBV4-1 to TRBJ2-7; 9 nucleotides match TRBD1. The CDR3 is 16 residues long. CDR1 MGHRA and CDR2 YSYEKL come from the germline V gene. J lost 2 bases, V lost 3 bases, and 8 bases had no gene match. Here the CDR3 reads CASSHTPGQGAYEQYF. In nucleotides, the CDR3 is TGCGCCAGCAGCCATACCCCGGGACAGGGAGCCTACGAGCAGTACTTC.

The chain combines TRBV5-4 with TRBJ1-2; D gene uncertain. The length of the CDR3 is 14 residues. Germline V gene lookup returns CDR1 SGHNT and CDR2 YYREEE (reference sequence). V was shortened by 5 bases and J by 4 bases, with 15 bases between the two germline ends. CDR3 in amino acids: CASRAAGLGYGYTF. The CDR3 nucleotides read TGTGCCAGCAGGGCGGCCGGGCTGGGCTATGGCTACACCTTC.

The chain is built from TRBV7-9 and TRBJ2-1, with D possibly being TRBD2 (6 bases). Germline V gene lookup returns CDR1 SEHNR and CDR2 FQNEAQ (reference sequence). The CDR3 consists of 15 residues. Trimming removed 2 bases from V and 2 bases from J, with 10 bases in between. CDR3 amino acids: CASSLTGEPYNEQFF. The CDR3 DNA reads TGTGCCAGCAGCTTAACGGGGGAGCCCTACAATGAGCAGTTCTTC.

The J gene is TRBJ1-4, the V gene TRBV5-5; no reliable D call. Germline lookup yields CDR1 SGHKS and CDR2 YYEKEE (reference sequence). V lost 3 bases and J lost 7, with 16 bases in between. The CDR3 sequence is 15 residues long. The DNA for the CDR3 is TGTGCCAGCAGCTCGACTAGGGTGGCCGTTGAAAAACTGTTTTTT. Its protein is CASSSTRVAVEKLFF.

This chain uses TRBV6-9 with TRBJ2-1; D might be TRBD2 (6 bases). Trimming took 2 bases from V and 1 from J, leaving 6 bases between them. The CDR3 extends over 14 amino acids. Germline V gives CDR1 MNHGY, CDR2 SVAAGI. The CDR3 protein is CASSYAGSYNEQFF. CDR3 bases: TGTGCCAGCAGTTATGCGGGGTCCTACAATGAGCAGTTCTTC.

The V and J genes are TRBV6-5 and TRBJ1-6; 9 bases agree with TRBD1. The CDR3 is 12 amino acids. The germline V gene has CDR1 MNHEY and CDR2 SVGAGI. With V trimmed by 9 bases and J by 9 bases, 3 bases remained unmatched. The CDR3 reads CASGQGSSPLHF. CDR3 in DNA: TGTGCCAGTGGACAGGGGAGTTCACCCCTCCACTTT.

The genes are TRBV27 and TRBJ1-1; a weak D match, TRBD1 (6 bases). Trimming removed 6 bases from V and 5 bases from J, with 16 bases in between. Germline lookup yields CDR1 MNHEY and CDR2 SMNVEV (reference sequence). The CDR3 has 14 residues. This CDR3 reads CASRQGVGWTEAFF. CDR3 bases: TGTGCCAGCAGACAGGGTGTCGGATGGACTGAAGCTTTCTTT.

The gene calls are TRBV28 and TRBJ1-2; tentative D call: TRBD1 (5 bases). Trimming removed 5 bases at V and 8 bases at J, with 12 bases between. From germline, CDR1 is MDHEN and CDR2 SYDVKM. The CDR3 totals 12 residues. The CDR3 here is CASSPWGRGYTF. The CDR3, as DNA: TGTGCCAGCAGTCCATGGGGCCGGGGCTACACCTTC.

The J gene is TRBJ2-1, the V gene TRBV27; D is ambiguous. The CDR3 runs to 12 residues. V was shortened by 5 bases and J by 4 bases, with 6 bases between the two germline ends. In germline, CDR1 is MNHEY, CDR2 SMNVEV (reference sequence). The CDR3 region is CASSTFYNEQFF. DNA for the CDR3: TGTGCCAGCAGTACGTTTTACAATGAGCAGTTCTTC.